The 21 T cell receptor beta chains in this list originate from one sample, sequenced in a study of blood T cell repertoires in COVID-19. Here immunoSEQ multiplex PCR was the method, and the copy in TCRdb shows in-frame clones only, minus some. The data contain roughly 200,000 clones, approximately 88% of them singletons. Source material: peripheral blood. The receptors here all came from a man aged 35 to 55 with acute or convalescent COVID-19.

The V and J genes are TRBV18 and TRBJ2-3, with TRBD2 as a possible D gene (5 bases). The CDR3 is made up of 14 amino acids. Trimming took 0 bases from V and 4 from J, leaving 8 bases between them. Germline V gene sequence: CDR1 KGHSH, CDR2 LQKENI. CDR3 sequence reads: CASSPPASPDTQYF. In DNA, the CDR3 is TGTGCCAGCTCACCACCGGCTAGCCCAGATACGCAGTATTTT. Full variable domain (rest looked up from reference TRBV18 and TRBJ2-3): NAGVMQNPRHLVRRRGQEARLRCSPMKGHSHVYWYRQLPEEGLKFMVYLQKENIIDESGMPKERFSAEFPKEGPSILRIQQVVRGDSAAYFCASSPPASPDTQYFGPGTRLTVL.

The chain combines TRBV7-9 with TRBJ1-6; no clear D gene. Germline assignment: CDR1 SEHNR and CDR2 FQNEAQ (reference sequence). V lost 3 bases to trimming and J lost 15 bases, with 9 bases between them. The CDR3 length is 11 residues. CDR3 region: CASSFDLHLHF. In DNA, the CDR3 is TGTGCCAGCAGCTTTGACTTGCACCTCCACTTT.

This clone is a singleton in its sample. The chain recombines TRBV27 with TRBJ2-1; 13 bases match TRBD2. The CDR3 is 16 amino acids. The ends lost 4 bases at V and 4 bases at J; junction bases unmatched: 4. Per the germline V gene, CDR1 is MNHEY and CDR2 is SMNVEV (reference sequence). The CDR3 DNA sequence: TGTGCCAGCAGTTCCGGGACTAGCGGGGTGTACAATGAGCAGTTCTTC. Amino acids: CASSSGTSGVYNEQFF.

The V gene is TRBV29-1, the J gene TRBJ1-2, with no clear D. The CDR3 loop spans 13 amino acids. Germline V gene data show CDR1 as SQVTM and CDR2 as ANQGSEA. Trimming removed 0 bases from V and 8 bases from J, with 13 bases in between. This chain's CDR3 is CSVEDLGGFGYTF. DNA of the CDR3: TGCAGCGTTGAAGATCTAGGAGGTTTCGGCTACACCTTC. Looking up the rest from reference TRBV29-1 and TRBJ1-2 gives the full variable domain: SAVISQKPSRDICQRGTSLTIQCQVDSQVTMMFWYRQQPGQSLTLIATANQGSEATYESGFVIDKFPISRPNLTFSTLTVSNMSPEDSSIYLCSVEDLGGFGYTFGSGTRLTVV.

Here the CDR3 reads CSVTTGRENTEAFF. In DNA, the CDR3 is TGCAGCGTTACCACAGGGAGGGAGAACACTGAAGCTTTCTTT. The chain combines TRBV29-1 with TRBJ1-1; a weak D match, TRBD1 (6 bases). The CDR3 has 14 residues. Germline V gene sequence: CDR1 SQVTM, CDR2 ANQGSEA. The ends were cut back, 5 bases at V and 1 base at J, with 14 bases in the middle.

V gene TRBV5-1 combines with J gene TRBJ2-3; tentative D call: TRBD1 (5 bases). V was clipped by 2 bases and J by 5 bases, with 9 bases between them. The germline gives CDR1 SGHRS, CDR2 YFSETQ. The CDR3 has 13 residues. CDR3 sequence reads: CASSLQAIDTQYF. The DNA of the CDR3 is TGCGCCAGCAGCTTACAGGCGATAGATACGCAGTATTTT.

The gene calls are TRBV6-6 and TRBJ2-3, with 9 bases identical to TRBD2. The CDR3 is made up of 17 amino acids. Germline V CDR1 and CDR2: MNHNY, SVGAGI (reference sequence). Trimming took 5 bases from V and 4 from J; bases not matched to a gene: 13. DNA for the CDR3: TGTGCCAGCAGTCCATCCCCACCGGGCGGGGGGGCAGATACGCAGTATTTT. Amino acid sequence: CASSPSPPGGGADTQYF.

The chain links TRBV5-1 to TRBJ2-5, with D possibly TRBD1 on 5 matching bases. The V end was cut by 1 base, the J end by 1 base, with 11 bases between. The length of the CDR3 is 15 residues. CDR1 is SGHRS and CDR2 is YFSETQ in the germline V gene. The CDR3 coding sequence is TGCGCCAGCAGCTTGCGGTGGGGCTTCCAAGAGACCCAGTACTTC. Translated, it gives CASSLRWGFQETQYF. The full variable domain, with the rest looked up from reference TRBV5-1 and TRBJ2-5, is KAGVTQTPRYLIKTRGQQVTLSCSPISGHRSVSWYQQTPGQGLQFLFEYFSETQRNKGNFPGRFSGRQFSNSRSEMNVSTLELGDSALYLCASSLRWGFQETQYFGPGTRLLVL.

V gene TRBV5-4 combines with J gene TRBJ1-4; D is undetermined. Germline V gene lookup returns CDR1 SGHNT and CDR2 YYREEE (reference sequence). V was trimmed by 3 bases and J by 3 bases, leaving 9 bases between them. The length of the CDR3 is 14 residues. The CDR3 DNA sequence: TGTGCCAGCAGCTCCCCGGACTCTAATGAAAAACTGTTTTTT. Translation: CASSSPDSNEKLFF.

This chain uses TRBV3-1 (or the pseudogene TRBV3-2) with TRBJ2-7; D may be TRBD2 (5 bases). The germline gives CDR1 LGHDT, CDR2 YNNKEL (reference sequence). V was pared by 5 bases and J by 2 bases, with 7 bases between. The CDR3 totals 12 residues. Written as DNA, the CDR3 is TGTGCCAGCAGCAAGACTACCTACGAGCAGTACTTC. Amino acids: CASSKTTYEQYF.

The V gene is TRBV7-9, the J gene TRBJ1-4, with D uncertain. The CDR3 sequence is 13 residues long. The ends were cut back, 3 bases at V and 8 bases at J, with 10 bases in the middle. The germline CDR1 and CDR2 sequences are SEHNR and FQNEAQ (reference sequence). CDR3 DNA: TGTGCCAGCAGCTTGGGCGGGCGCGAAAAACTGTTTTTT. Its translation is CASSLGGREKLFF.

The chain uses TRBV4-1 and TRBJ2-1; 9 bases are a match to TRBD1. Looked up from germline, CDR1 is MGHRA and CDR2 is YSYEKL. V dropped 3 bases and J dropped 6; count of bases not matched to a gene: 6. The CDR3 runs to 15 residues. The CDR3 reads CASSQRQGGRNEQFF. The CDR3 DNA sequence: TGCGCCAGCAGCCAGCGACAGGGGGGTCGCAATGAGCAGTTCTTC.

V is TRBV24-1 and J is TRBJ2-3; D may be TRBD1 (6 bases). The V end was cut by 2 bases, the J end by 3 bases, with 11 bases between. This CDR3 is 15 amino acids long. Germline-derived CDR1 and CDR2 are KGHDR and SFDVKD. The CDR3 loop is CATSDSRDMTDTQYF. The CDR3 DNA is TGTGCCACCAGTGATTCGAGGGACATGACAGATACGCAGTATTTT.

The chain carries TRBV19 and TRBJ2-3; 12 bases are a match to TRBD2. The ends lost 4 bases at V and 2 bases at J; junction bases unmatched: 10. The CDR3 length is 18 residues. The germline V gene encodes CDR1 LNHDA and CDR2 SQIVND (reference sequence). In DNA, the CDR3 is TGTGCCAGTAGTAGCCCCCTACTAGCGGGGGGCTTCACAGATACGCAGTATTTT. It translates to CASSSPLLAGGFTDTQYF.

V usage is TRBV28 and J usage is TRBJ1-5; 7 nucleotides line up with TRBD1. The germline V gene has CDR1 MDHEN and CDR2 SYDVKM. The trim removed 1 base at V and 0 bases at J, leaving 6 bases unmatched. The CDR3 length is 17 residues. The CDR3, as DNA: TGTGCCAGCAGTTTATACGGGGGACAGTATAGCAATCAGCCCCAGCATTTT. It encodes CASSLYGGQYSNQPQHF.

V is TRBV7-9 and J is TRBJ1-6, with TRBD1 as a possible D gene (6 bases). Trimming took 0 bases from V and 10 from J, leaving 13 bases between them. The CDR3 consists of 15 residues. From germline, CDR1 is SEHNR and CDR2 FQNEAQ (reference sequence). CDR3 nucleotides: TGTGCCAGCAGCTTAGCTCAGGGGATCGGATCACCCCTCCACTTT. It codes for CASSLAQGIGSPLHF.

This chain uses TRBV30 with TRBJ2-3; 8 bases are shared with TRBD1. The CDR3 contains 14 residues. Germline CDR1 GTSNPN, CDR2 SVGIG (reference sequence). Losses at the gene ends were 6 bases for V and 7 bases for J; bases not matched to a gene: 12. This CDR3 reads CACPRTGSLNTQYF. DNA of the CDR3: TGTGCCTGCCCCCGGACAGGGTCGTTAAATACGCAGTATTTT.

The rearrangement joins TRBV2 to TRBJ2-3, with 9 bases identical to TRBD2. The CDR3 contains 15 residues. The germline V gene encodes CDR1 SNHLY and CDR2 FYNNEI. J was trimmed by 3 bases and V by 4 bases; bases with no gene match: 5. For the CDR3, the DNA is TGTGCCAGCAGTGTCCGCGGGGGGGCAACAGATACGCAGTATTTT. Translating it yields CASSVRGGATDTQYF.

This chain uses TRBV5-5 with TRBJ2-7, with 8 bases fitting TRBD1. This CDR3 contains 18 residues. CDR1 is SGHKS and CDR2 is YYEKEE in the germline V gene (reference sequence). V gave up 0 bases and J gave up 0 bases; unmatched junction bases: 11. The CDR3 sequence is CASSLARSSGGPSYEQYF. The CDR3 coding sequence is TGTGCCAGCAGCTTGGCGCGCAGCTCAGGGGGCCCCTCCTACGAGCAGTACTTC.

CDR3 coding DNA: TGCGCCAGCAGCTCCCGGACGGACAGCGAGCAGTACTTC. Its protein is CASSSRTDSEQYF. This chain connects TRBV5-1 to TRBJ2-7, with a tentative D call TRBD1 (6 bases). The CDR3 is 13 residues long. V lost 3 bases, J lost 6 bases, and 13 bases lay in between. Germline V gene lookup returns CDR1 SGHRS and CDR2 YFSETQ.

This chain joins TRBV7-2 and TRBJ2-3, with D perhaps matching TRBD2 (6 bases). Germline CDR1 SGHTA, CDR2 FQGNSA. This CDR3 has 14 residues. Between the trimmed V and J ends, which lost 2 bases and 14 bases, there was a span of 20 bases. The CDR3 region is CASSLNRAGGMGYF. The CDR3 coding sequence is TGTGCCAGCAGCTTAAATAGAGCGGGTGGGATGGGGTATTTT.